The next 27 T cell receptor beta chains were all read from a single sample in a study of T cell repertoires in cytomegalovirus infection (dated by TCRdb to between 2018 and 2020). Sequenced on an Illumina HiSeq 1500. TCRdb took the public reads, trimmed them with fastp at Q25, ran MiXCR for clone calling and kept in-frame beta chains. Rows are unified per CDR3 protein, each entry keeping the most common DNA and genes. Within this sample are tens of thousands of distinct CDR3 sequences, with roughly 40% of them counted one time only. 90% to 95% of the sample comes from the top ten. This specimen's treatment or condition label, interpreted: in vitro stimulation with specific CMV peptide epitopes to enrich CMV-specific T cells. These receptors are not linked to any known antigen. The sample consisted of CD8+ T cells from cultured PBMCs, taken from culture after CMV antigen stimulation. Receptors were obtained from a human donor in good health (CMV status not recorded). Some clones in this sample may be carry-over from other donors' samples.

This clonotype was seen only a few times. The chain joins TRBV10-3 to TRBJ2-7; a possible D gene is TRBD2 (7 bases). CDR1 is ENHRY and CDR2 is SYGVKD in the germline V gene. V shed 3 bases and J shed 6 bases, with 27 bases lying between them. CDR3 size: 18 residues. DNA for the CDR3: TGTGCCATCAGTGATAGAACACCTGGGGGGGCGCGAATCCCCGAGCAGTACTTC. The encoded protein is CAISDRTPGGARIPEQYF.

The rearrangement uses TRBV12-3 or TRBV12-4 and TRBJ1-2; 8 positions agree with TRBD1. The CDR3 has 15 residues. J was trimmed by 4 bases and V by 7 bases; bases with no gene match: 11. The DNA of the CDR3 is TGTGCCAGCACTTCTACAGGGGGAAACCTCTATGGCTACACCTTC. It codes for CASTSTGGNLYGYTF.

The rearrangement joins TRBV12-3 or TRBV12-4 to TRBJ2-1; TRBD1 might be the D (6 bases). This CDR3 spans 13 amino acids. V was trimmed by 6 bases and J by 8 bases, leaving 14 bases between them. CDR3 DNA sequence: TGTGCCAGCAGCTGGGGGCGCCTCGATGAGCAGTTCTTC. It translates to CASSWGRLDEQFF.

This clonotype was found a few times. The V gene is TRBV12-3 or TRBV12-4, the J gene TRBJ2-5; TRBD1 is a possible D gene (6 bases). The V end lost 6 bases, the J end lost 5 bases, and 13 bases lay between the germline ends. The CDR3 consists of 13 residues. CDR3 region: CASRAGVQETQYF. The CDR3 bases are TGTGCCAGCAGGGCAGGGGTGCAGGAGACCCAGTACTTC.

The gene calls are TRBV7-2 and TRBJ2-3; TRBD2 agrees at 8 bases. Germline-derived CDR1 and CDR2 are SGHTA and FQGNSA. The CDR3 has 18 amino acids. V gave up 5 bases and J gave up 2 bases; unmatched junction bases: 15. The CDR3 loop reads CASSISSGTSLNTDTQYF. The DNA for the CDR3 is TGTGCCAGCAGCATCAGCTCCGGGACTAGTCTAAACACAGATACGCAGTATTTT.

The CDR3 region has the DNA TGTGCCAGCAGCTCGGGGATCGAGCAGTACTTC. This gives the protein CASSSGIEQYF. The chain carries TRBV5-6 and TRBJ2-7, with a possible D match to TRBD2 (5 bases). Germline V gene lookup returns CDR1 SGHDT and CDR2 YYEEEE. The V end lost 3 bases, the J end lost 6 bases, and 7 bases lay between the germline ends. The CDR3 loop spans 11 amino acids.

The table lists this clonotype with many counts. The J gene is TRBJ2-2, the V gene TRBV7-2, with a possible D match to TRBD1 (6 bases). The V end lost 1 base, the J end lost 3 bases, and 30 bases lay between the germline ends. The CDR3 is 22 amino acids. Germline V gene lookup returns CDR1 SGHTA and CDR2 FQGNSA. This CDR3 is CASSLGSENTGLAFMDTGELFF. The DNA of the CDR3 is TGTGCCAGCAGCTTAGGGTCGGAGAACACAGGGTTAGCCTTCATGGACACCGGGGAGCTGTTTTTT.

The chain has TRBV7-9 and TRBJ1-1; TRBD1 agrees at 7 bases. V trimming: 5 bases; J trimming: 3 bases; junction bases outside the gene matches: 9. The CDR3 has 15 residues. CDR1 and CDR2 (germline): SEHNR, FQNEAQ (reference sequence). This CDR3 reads CASSPSTGNYTEAFF. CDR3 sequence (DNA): TGTGCCAGCAGCCCGTCGACAGGGAATTACACTGAAGCTTTCTTT.

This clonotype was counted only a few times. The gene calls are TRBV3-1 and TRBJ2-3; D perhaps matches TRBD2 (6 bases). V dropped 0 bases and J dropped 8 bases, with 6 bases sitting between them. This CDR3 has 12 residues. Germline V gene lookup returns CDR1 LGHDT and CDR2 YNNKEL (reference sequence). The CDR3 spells CASSQEGGTQYF. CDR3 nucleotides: TGTGCCAGCAGCCAAGAGGGGGGTACGCAGTATTTT.

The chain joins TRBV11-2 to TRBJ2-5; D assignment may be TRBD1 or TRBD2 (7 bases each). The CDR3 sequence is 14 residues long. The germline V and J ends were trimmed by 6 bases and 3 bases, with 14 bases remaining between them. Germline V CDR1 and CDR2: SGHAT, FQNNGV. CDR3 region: CASRWAGGEETQYF. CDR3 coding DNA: TGTGCCAGCAGATGGGCAGGGGGGGAAGAGACCCAGTACTTC.

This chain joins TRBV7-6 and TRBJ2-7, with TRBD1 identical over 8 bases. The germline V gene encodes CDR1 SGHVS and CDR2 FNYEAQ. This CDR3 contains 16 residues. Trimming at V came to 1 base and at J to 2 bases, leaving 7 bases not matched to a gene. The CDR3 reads CASSLELSGQAYEQYF. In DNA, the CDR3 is TGTGCCAGCAGCTTAGAGCTGTCGGGACAGGCCTACGAGCAGTACTTC.

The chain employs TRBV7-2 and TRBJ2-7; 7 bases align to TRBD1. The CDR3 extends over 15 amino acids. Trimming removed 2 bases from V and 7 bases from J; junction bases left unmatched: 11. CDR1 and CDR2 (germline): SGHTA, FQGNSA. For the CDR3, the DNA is TGTGCCAGCAGCTTATGGCAGGGGGACCCTGAGGAGCAGTACTTC. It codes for CASSLWQGDPEEQYF.

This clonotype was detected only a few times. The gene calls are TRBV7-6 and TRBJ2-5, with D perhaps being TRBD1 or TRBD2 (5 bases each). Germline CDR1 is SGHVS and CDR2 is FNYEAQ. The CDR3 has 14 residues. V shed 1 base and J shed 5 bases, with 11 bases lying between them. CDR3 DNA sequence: TGTGCCAGCAGCTTAGGTGGGGGTTGGGAGACCCAGTACTTC. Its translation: CASSLGGGWETQYF.

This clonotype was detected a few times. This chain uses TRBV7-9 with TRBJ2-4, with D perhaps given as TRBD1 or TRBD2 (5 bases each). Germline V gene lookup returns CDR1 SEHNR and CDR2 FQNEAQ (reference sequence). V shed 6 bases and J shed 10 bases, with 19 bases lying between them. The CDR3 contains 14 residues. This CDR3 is CASSNTGTPSIQYF. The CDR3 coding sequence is TGTGCCAGCAGTAATACCGGGACCCCCTCGATTCAGTACTTC.

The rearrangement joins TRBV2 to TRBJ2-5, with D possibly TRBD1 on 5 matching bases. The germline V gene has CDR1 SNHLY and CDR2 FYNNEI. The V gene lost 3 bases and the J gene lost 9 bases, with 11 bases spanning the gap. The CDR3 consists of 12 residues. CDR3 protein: CASSDRVYAQYF. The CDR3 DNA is TGTGCCAGCAGTGACAGGGTGTACGCCCAGTACTTC.

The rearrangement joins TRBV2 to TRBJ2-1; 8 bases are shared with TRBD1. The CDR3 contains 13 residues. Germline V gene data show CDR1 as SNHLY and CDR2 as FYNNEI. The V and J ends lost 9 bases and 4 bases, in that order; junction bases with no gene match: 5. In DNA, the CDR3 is TGTGCCAGGCACGGACAGGGTTACAATGAGCAGTTCTTC. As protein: CARHGQGYNEQFF. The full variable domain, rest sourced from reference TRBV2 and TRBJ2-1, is EPEVTQTPSHQVTQMGQEVILRCVPISNHLYFYWYRQILGQKVEFLVSFYNNEISEKSEIFDDQFSVERPDGSNFTLKIRSTKLEDSAMYFCARHGQGYNEQFFGPGTRLTVL.

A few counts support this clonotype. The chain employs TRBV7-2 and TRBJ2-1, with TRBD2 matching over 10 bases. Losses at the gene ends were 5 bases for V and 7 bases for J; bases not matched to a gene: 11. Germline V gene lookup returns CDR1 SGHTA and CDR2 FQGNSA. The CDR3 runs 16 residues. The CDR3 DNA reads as TGTGCCAGCAGCCCGGCAGCGGGGGGGTACGAAAATGAGCAGTTCTTC. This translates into CASSPAAGGYENEQFF.

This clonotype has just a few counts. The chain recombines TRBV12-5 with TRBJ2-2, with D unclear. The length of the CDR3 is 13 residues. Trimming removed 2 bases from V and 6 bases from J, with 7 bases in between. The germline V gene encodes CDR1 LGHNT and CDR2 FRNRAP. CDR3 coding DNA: TGTGCTAGTGGTTTGATCAGTGCCGGGGAGCTGTTTTTT. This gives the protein CASGLISAGELFF.

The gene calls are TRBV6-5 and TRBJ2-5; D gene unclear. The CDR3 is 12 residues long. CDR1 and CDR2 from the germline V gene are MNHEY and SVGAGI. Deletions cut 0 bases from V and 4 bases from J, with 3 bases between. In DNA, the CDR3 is TGTGCCAGCAGTTACTCTCCAGAGACCCAGTACTTC. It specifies CASSYSPETQYF.

CDR3 sequence (DNA): TGTGCCAGCACCCCAAGGGGGTTGCGGGGCTACACCTTC. Translated, it gives CASTPRGLRGYTF. The chain employs TRBV28 and TRBJ1-2; perhaps TRBD1 as D (6 bases). Germline lookup yields CDR1 MDHEN and CDR2 SYDVKM. The CDR3 runs 13 residues. V lost 7 bases to trimming and J lost 8 bases, with 17 bases between them.

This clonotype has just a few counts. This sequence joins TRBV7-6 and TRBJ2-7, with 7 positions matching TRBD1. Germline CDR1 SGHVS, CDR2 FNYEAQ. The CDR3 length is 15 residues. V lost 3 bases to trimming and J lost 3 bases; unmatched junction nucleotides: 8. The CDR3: CASSLDRSAYYEQYF. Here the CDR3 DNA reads TGTGCCAGCAGCTTGGACAGGAGCGCCTACTACGAGCAGTACTTC. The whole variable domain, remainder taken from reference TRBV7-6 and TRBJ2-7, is GAGVSQSPRYKVTKRGQDVALRCDPISGHVSLYWYRQALGQGPEFLTYFNYEAQQDKSGLPNDRFSAERPEGSISTLTIQRTEQRDSAMYRCASSLDRSAYYEQYFGPGTRLTVT.

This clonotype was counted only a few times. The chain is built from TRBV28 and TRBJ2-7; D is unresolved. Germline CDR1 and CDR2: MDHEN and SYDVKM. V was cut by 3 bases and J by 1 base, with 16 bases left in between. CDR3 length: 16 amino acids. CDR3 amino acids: CASSFGHSPLSYEQYF. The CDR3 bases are TGTGCCAGCAGTTTTGGTCACTCCCCCCTATCCTACGAGCAGTACTTC.

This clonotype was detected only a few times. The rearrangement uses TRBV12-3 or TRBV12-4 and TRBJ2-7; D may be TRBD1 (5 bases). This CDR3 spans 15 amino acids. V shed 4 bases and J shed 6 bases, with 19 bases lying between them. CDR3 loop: CASSSGHVLRGEQYF. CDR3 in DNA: TGTGCCAGCAGTTCCGGACACGTCCTACGCGGCGAGCAGTACTTC.

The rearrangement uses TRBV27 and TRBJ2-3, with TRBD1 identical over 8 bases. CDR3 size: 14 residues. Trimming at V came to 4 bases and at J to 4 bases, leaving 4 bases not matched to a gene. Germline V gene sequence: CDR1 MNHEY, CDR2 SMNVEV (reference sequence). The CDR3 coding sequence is TGTGCCAGCAGTTACAGGACAGGGCCAGATACGCAGTATTTT. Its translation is CASSYRTGPDTQYF.

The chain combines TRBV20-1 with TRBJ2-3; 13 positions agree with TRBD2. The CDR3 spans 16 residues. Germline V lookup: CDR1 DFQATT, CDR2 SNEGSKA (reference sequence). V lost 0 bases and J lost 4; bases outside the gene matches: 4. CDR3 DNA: TGCAGTGCTAGAGATACTAGCGGGGGGGCCGCAGATACGCAGTATTTT. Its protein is CSARDTSGGAADTQYF.

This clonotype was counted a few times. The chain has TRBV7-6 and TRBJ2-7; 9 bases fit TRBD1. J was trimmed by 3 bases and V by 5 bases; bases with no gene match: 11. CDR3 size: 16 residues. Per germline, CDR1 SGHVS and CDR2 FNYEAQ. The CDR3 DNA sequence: TGTGCCAGCAGCCCGGGACAGGGAATCAGCAACTACGAGCAGTACTTC. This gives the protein CASSPGQGISNYEQYF.

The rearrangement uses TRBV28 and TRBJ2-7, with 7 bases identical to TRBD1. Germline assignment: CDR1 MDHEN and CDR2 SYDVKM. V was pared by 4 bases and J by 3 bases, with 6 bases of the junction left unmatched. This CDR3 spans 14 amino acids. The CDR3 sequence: CASSYRGSGYEQYF. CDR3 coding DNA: TGTGCCAGCAGTTACAGGGGATCCGGCTACGAGCAGTACTTC.